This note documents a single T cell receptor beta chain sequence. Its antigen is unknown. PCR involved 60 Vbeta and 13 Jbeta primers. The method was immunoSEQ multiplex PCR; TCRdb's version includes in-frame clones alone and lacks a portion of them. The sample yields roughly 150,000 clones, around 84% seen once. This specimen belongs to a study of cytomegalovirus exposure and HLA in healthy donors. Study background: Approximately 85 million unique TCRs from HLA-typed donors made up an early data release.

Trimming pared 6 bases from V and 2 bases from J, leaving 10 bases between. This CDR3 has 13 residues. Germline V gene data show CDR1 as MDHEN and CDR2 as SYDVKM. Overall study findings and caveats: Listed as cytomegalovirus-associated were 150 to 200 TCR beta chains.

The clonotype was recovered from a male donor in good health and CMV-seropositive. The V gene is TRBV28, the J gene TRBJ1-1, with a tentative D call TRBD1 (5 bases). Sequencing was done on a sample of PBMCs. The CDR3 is CASRSTGNTEAFF. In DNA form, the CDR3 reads TGTGCCAGCAGAAGCACAGGTAACACTGAAGCTTTCTTT. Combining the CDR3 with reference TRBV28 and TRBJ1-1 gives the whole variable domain DVKVTQSSRYLVKRTGEKVFLECVQDMDHENMFWYRQDPGLGLRLIYFSYDVKMKEKGDIPEGYSVSREKKERFSLILESASTNQTSMYLCASRSTGNTEAFFGQGTRLTVV.